This is a list of T cell receptor beta chains from one sample in a study of blood T cells in healthy people across ages. TCRdb re-called the 5' RACE reads through MiXCR, storing one row per CDR3 protein. This sample has about 970,000 distinct CDR3 sequences, with roughly 51% found just once. Material for sequencing was blood. These receptors all stem from a woman aged 55 to 70 in good health. CDR3s include the opening cysteine and the closing phenylalanine or tryptophan. A D gene is named only where the DNA matches it firmly. Size tells how often a clone was seen (once, few, many) or the class of an expanded clone, and some rows leave it out.

few	TRBV20-1	TRBJ2-1	TRBD1	TGCAGTGGTGTGGGACAGGGGTCTTCCAATGAGCAGTTCTTC	CSGVGQGSSNEQFF
few	TRBV20-1	TRBJ2-1	TRBD2	TGCAGTGCTCCAACATTAGGTTGGGAGGGACCCTACAATGAGCAGTTCTTC	CSAPTLGWEGPYNEQFF
NA	TRBV12-3/TRBV12-4	TRBJ2-3	TRBD2	TGTGCCATCCAGACTAGCGGGAGCCATACGCAGTATTTT	CAIQTSGSHTQYF
NA	TRBV30	TRBJ2-7	NA	TGTGCCTGGAGTGGAGACAGATCCTACGAGCAGTACTTC	CAWSGDRSYEQYF
NA	TRBV15	TRBJ2-5	TRBD1	TGTGCCACCAACAGAGGGACAGGGTCTTTTTCGGCAGAGACCCAGTACTTC	CATNRGTGSFSAETQYF
NA	TRBV29-1	TRBJ2-1	NA	TGCAGCGTTAGTTGGAGGGGCAATGAGCAGTTCTTC	CSVSWRGNEQFF
NA	TRBV6-6	TRBJ2-2	NA	TGTGCCAGCAGTTATAAGAGGGGCGGGGAGCTGTTTTTT	CASSYKRGGELFF
NA	TRBV12-3/TRBV12-4	TRBJ2-7	TRBD1	TGTGCCAGCAGTTTAATGAAGGGGGCGGTAACCTACGAGCAGTACTTC	CASSLMKGAVTYEQYF
NA	TRBV7-9	TRBJ2-1	NA	TGTGCCAGCAGCTCCAGGGGAGAGGAGCAGTTCTTC	CASSSRGEEQFF
NA	TRBV20-1	TRBJ2-7	TRBD1	TGCAGTGCTACCGGGACAGTGAACTCCTACGAGCAGTACTTC	CSATGTVNSYEQYF
NA	TRBV18	TRBJ2-7	NA	TGTGCCAGCTCACCACGAACGGGAAAGATCCACGAGCAGTACTTC	CASSPRTGKIHEQYF
NA	TRBV6-5	TRBJ2-7	TRBD1	TGTGCCAGCAGTCGGGACAGCTCCCCCTACGAGCAGTACTTC	CASSRDSSPYEQYF
NA	TRBV20-1	TRBJ2-7	NA	TGCAGTCCTGTTAAAAGCGGCGCCTACGAGCAGTACTTC	CSPVKSGAYEQYF
few	TRBV15	TRBJ1-1	NA	TGTGCCACCAGCAGAGATTTCGCGAACACTGAAGCTTTCTTT	CATSRDFANTEAFF
NA	TRBV30	TRBJ1-1	NA	TGTGCCTGGAGTGAACTCAGGGTTCAGGGGACTGAAGCTTTCTTT	CAWSELRVQGTEAFF
few	TRBV20-1	TRBJ2-5	TRBD2	TGCAGTGCCCATCTAGCGGGAGGGAAAGAGACCCAGTACTTC	CSAHLAGGKETQYF
NA	TRBV29-1	TRBJ2-4	NA	TGCAGCGTTGTAGTGGTCTCGGTAGTCAAAAACATTCAGTACTTC	CSVVVVSVVKNIQYF
many	TRBV10-3	TRBJ2-3	NA	TGTGCCATCAGATTCGACATTAGCGGCACAGATACGCAGTATTTT	CAIRFDISGTDTQYF
NA	TRBV29-1	TRBJ2-2	NA	TGCAGCGTTGAAGAGAGCGAGGGGCCCGGGGAGCTGTTTTTT	CSVEESEGPGELFF
NA	TRBV12-3/TRBV12-4	TRBJ2-1	NA	TGTGCCAGCAGTTTAACAGGGACATACAATGAGCAGTTCTTC	CASSLTGTYNEQFF
few	TRBV29-1	TRBJ2-5	NA	TGCAGCGTTGAAACTAGGGGAGAGACCCAGTACTTC	CSVETRGETQYF
few	TRBV30	TRBJ2-7	NA	TGTGCCTGTCAGTTCTACCCCTACGAGCAGTACTTC	CACQFYPYEQYF
few	TRBV12-3/TRBV12-4	TRBJ2-7	NA	TGTGCCAGCAGAACGGGACTCCTGAGCTCCTACGAGCAGTACTTC	CASRTGLLSSYEQYF
NA	TRBV12-3/TRBV12-4	TRBJ1-2	TRBD1	TGTGCCAGCAGTCCAGACAGGGGGCTACGCACTAACTATGGCTACACCTTC	CASSPDRGLRTNYGYTF
NA	TRBV30	TRBJ2-7	TRBD2	TGTGCCTGGAGTGCTAACCCTCTAGCGGGTGGGTACAATGAGCAGTACTTC	CAWSANPLAGGYNEQYF
few	TRBV5-1	TRBJ2-1	NA	TGCGCCAGCAGCTTGTCTCTCGATCTGGGTGAGCAGTTCTTC	CASSLSLDLGEQFF
few	TRBV29-1	TRBJ2-3	NA	TGCAGCGTAGAAGCGGAGACACGCACAGATACGCAGTATTTT	CSVEAETRTDTQYF
once	TRBV5-6	TRBJ1-2	NA	TGTGCCAGCAGCTTGGTGCGGTCCTATGGCCACACCTTC	CASSLVRSYGHTF
NA	TRBV28	TRBJ2-5	NA	TGTGCCAGCAGACAAACTAGTGGAGCGACCCAGTACTTC	CASRQTSGATQYF
NA	TRBV10-2	TRBJ2-5	NA	TGCGCCAGCAGTGGTAGGGGTTCGGGAGAGCAGTACTTC	CASSGRGSGEQYF
NA	TRBV18	TRBJ2-3	NA	TGTGCCAGCTCACCGTTGGGGGAGTCTGTCTCAGATACGCAGTATTTT	CASSPLGESVSDTQYF
NA	TRBV7-2	TRBJ1-5	NA	TGTGCCAGCAGCTGGGTGGGGGATAGCAATCAGCCCCAGCATTTT	CASSWVGDSNQPQHF
NA	TRBV4-1	TRBJ2-2	TRBD2	TGCGCCAGCAGCCAAGGCGATTTGGTGGCGGGAGGGAACACCGGGGAGCTGTTTTTT	CASSQGDLVAGGNTGELFF
NA	TRBV7-9	TRBJ2-7	NA	TGTGCCAGCAGCTTAGGGTCAGGGGAAAACGAGCAGTACTTC	CASSLGSGENEQYF
NA	TRBV12-3/TRBV12-4	TRBJ2-1	TRBD1	TGTGCCAGCAGTAGGACAGGAGTCGGGAAGTACAATGAGCAGTTCTTC	CASSRTGVGKYNEQFF
NA	TRBV12-3/TRBV12-4	TRBJ2-5	NA	TGTGCCAGCAGTTCTAAAGGGGCGATAGAGACCCAGTACTTC	CASSSKGAIETQYF
once	TRBV4-1	TRBJ2-7	NA	TGCGCCAGCAGCCAGGGGGACCTCCCAGTACACAACGAGCAGTACTTC	CASSQGDLPVHNEQYF
NA	TRBV12-3/TRBV12-4	TRBJ2-7	TRBD2	TGTGCCAGCAGCGACATAGCGGGAGTCTTCTACGAGCAGTACTTC	CASSDIAGVFYEQYF
NA	TRBV2	TRBJ2-4	TRBD1	TGTGCCAGTGGGACAGGGGGGGTAAACATTCAGTACTTC	CASGTGGVNIQYF
NA	TRBV2	TRBJ1-5	TRBD1	TGTGCCAGCGGGGGGACAGGCAATCAGCCCCAGCATTTT	CASGGTGNQPQHF
NA	TRBV7-9	TRBJ1-4	NA	TGTGCCAGCAGCTTAGGGGGGCAGAAGGGTGAAAAACTGTTTTTT	CASSLGGQKGEKLFF
NA	TRBV6-2/TRBV6-3	TRBJ2-1	NA	TGTGCCAGCAGCTCGGGACGGCACTCCTACAATGAGCAGTTCTTC	CASSSGRHSYNEQFF
few	TRBV6-6	TRBJ2-7	NA	TGTGCCAGCAGTGCAGGGGCTGAGGGCTACGAGCAGTACTTC	CASSAGAEGYEQYF
few	TRBV7-2	TRBJ2-7	NA	TGTGCAACCCCCCGCCCGGGCTTCCCCTCTCCCTACGAGCAGTACTTC	CATPRPGFPSPYEQYF
few	TRBV7-3	TRBJ2-3	TRBD2	TGTGCCAGCAGCTTATCGGGGGGGGCTCCCACAGATACGCAGTATTTT	CASSLSGGAPTDTQYF
NA	TRBV21-1	TRBJ1-2	NA	TGTGCCAGCAGGGGATCCTATGGCTACACCTTC	CASRGSYGYTF
few	TRBV5-1	TRBJ2-5	NA	TGCGCCAGCAGCTCAGACAGAATTGGAGAGACCCAGTACTTC	CASSSDRIGETQYF
NA	TRBV4-1	TRBJ1-4	NA	TGCGCCAGCAGCCAAGAAGGCCGGGGCCTTGGGGAAAAACTGTTTTTT	CASSQEGRGLGEKLFF
once	TRBV18	TRBJ2-7	TRBD2	TGTGCCAGCTCACCCCGGACTAGCGGGAGCTACCCCCTCTACGAGCAGTACTTC	CASSPRTSGSYPLYEQYF
few	TRBV15	TRBJ2-7	NA	TGTGCCACCAGCAGAGAGAGGGAGTACGAGCAGTACTTC	CATSREREYEQYF